One sample yielded the 13 T cell receptor beta chains listed below, sequenced in a study of blood T cell repertoires in COVID-19. TCRdb keeps only in-frame clones here, not all; method: immunoSEQ multiplex PCR. Of 140,000 or so clones in the sample, 70% to 90% were seen once. What was sequenced was PBMCs or T cells enriched from blood (not recorded which). These receptors came from a woman in her thirties or forties who had recovered from COVID-19.

J is TRBJ1-4 and V is TRBV27, with TRBD1 matching over 10 bases. V was clipped by 6 bases and J by 6 bases; unmatched bases: 7. CDR1 MNHEY and CDR2 SMNVEV come from the germline V gene (reference sequence). CDR3 size: 15 residues. The CDR3 coding sequence is TGTGCCAGCAGCACATGGGGGACAGGGGATGAAAAACTGTTTTTT. Protein sequence: CASSTWGTGDEKLFF.

The table lists this clone with a few counts. V gene TRBV23-1 combines with J gene TRBJ2-5; 9 bases match TRBD2. TRBV23-1 is an open reading frame whose function is uncertain. Trimming at V came to 4 bases and at J to 0 bases, leaving 6 bases not matched to a gene. This CDR3 contains 16 residues. In DNA form, the CDR3 reads TGCGCCAGCAGTCGCCTAGTAGCGGGAGACCAAGAGACCCAGTACTTC. The encoded protein is CASSRLVAGDQETQYF.

The V and J genes are TRBV7-8 and TRBJ2-5; 13 bases match TRBD2. The CDR3 is 16 amino acids. CDR1 SGHVS and CDR2 FQNEAQ come from the germline V gene. J gave up 5 bases and V 5 bases, and 8 bases lay outside the gene matches. The CDR3 protein is CASSPGLAGASETQYF. The CDR3, as DNA: TGTGCCAGCAGCCCCGGACTAGCGGGAGCGTCGGAGACCCAGTACTTC.

This clone appeared a few times. The CDR3 region is CASSWDAQAGGHNEQFF. The CDR3 DNA reads TGTGCCAGCAGCTGGGATGCCCAAGCGGGGGGCCACAATGAGCAGTTCTTC. J is TRBJ2-1 and V is TRBV13; 9 bases are shared with TRBD2. Trimming removed 4 bases from V and 5 bases from J; junction bases left unmatched: 12. This CDR3 region has 17 residues. Germline CDR1 is PRHDT and CDR2 is FYEKMQ (reference sequence).

V gene TRBV9 combines with J gene TRBJ1-3, with TRBD1 as a possible D gene (6 bases). The CDR3 is 16 amino acids. The V gene lost 5 bases and the J gene lost 0 bases, with 15 bases spanning the gap. Germline values: CDR1 SGDLS, CDR2 YYNGEE. The CDR3 coding sequence is TGTGCCAGCAGACCACCGGGACACAGCTCTGGAAACACCATATATTTT. This gives the protein CASRPPGHSSGNTIYF.

This chain connects TRBV21-1 to TRBJ2-2; TRBD2, the table's D call, lacks a check against the DNA. TRBV21-1 is given as a pseudogene. This CDR3 is built from 16 residues. CDR3 region: CASSKVTSGRDGELFF. The DNA for the CDR3 is TGTGCCAGCAGCAAAGTCACTAGCGGGAGGGACGGGGAGCTGTTTTTT.

V is TRBV2 and J is TRBJ2-7, with a weak D call TRBD1 (6 bases). CDR3 size: 14 residues. Germline V gene lookup returns CDR1 SNHLY and CDR2 FYNNEI. The V end lost 6 bases, the J end lost 2 bases, and 14 bases lay between the germline ends. DNA for the CDR3: TGTGCCAGCAGGGCAACAGGGTCTCCCTACGAGCAGTACTTC. It codes for CASRATGSPYEQYF.

The gene calls are TRBV5-1 and TRBJ2-1, with D possibly being TRBD2 (5 bases). The V end was cut by 1 base, the J end by 0 bases, with 8 bases between. Germline V gene data show CDR1 as SGHRS and CDR2 as YFSETQ. The CDR3 length is 15 residues. The CDR3 nucleotides read TGCGCCAGCAGCTTGTTGAGCGGCTCCTACAATGAGCAGTTCTTC. Its translation: CASSLLSGSYNEQFF.

Remarks on this clone: Other DNA sequences of this sample code for an identical CDR3. This chain connects TRBV6-5 to TRBJ1-1; D might be TRBD1 (5 bases). Germline V CDR1 and CDR2: MNHEY, SVGAGI. Trimming left V 5 bases short and J 1 base short, with 8 bases between. The CDR3 totals 13 residues. CDR3 region: CASSRTGNTEAFF. The DNA for the CDR3 is TGTGCCAGCAGTAGAACAGGGAACACTGAAGCTTTCTTT.

The count of this clone is one. V gene TRBV19 combines with J gene TRBJ2-6, with TRBD1 matching over 11 bases. The CDR3 is made up of 17 amino acids. Germline V CDR1 and CDR2: LNHDA, SQIVND (reference sequence). Trimming removed 1 base from V and 3 bases from J; junction bases left unmatched: 2. The DNA of the CDR3 is TGTGCCAGTAGTATAGGGGACAGGGGGTATGGGGCCAACGTCCTGACTTTC. Translation gives CASSIGDRGYGANVLTF.

This clone was counted only a few times. The J gene is TRBJ1-4, the V gene TRBV6-5; 7 bases align to TRBD1. The CDR3 runs to 13 residues. J lost 7 bases, V lost 10 bases, and 9 bases had no gene match. Germline CDR1 and CDR2: MNHEY and SVGAGI. The CDR3 reads CATRSGGGEKLFF. In DNA, the CDR3 is TGTGCCACACGGTCAGGGGGAGGTGAAAAACTGTTTTTT.

The chain joins TRBV6-4 to TRBJ2-5; 15 bases fit TRBD2. Trimming cost V 2 bases and J 2 bases; bases outside gene matches: 6. Germline loops: CDR1 MRHNA, CDR2 SNTAGT. This CDR3 contains 18 residues. The CDR3 sequence: CASSDPGLAGGIQETQYF. The CDR3 DNA follows: TGTGCCAGCAGTGACCCGGGACTAGCGGGGGGTATTCAAGAGACCCAGTACTTC.

The rearrangement links TRBV12-5 to TRBJ2-1, with TRBD1 matching 10 bases. This CDR3 comprises 19 residues. Germline V lookup: CDR1 LGHNT, CDR2 FRNRAP. Germline trimming cut 5 bases from V and 7 bases from J; bases unmatched to any gene: 20. The CDR3 spells CASGRTTATGGFLYNEQFF. The CDR3 nucleotides read TGTGCTAGTGGTAGAACAACCGCGACAGGGGGCTTCCTTTATAATGAGCAGTTCTTC.